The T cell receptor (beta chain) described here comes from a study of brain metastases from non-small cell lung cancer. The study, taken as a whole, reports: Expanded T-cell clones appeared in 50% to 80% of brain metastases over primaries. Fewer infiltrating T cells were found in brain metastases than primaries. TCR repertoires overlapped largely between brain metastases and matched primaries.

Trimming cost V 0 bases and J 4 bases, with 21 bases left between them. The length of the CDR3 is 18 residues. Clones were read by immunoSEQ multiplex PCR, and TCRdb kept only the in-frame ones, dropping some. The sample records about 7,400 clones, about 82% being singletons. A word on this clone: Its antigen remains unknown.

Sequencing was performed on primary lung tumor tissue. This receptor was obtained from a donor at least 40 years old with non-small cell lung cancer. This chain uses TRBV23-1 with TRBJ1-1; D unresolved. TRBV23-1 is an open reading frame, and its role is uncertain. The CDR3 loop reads CASSQSRDLDPKGTEAFF. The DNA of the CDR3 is TGCGCCAGCAGTCAATCTCGTGATTTGGACCCGAAGGGCACTGAAGCTTTCTTT.